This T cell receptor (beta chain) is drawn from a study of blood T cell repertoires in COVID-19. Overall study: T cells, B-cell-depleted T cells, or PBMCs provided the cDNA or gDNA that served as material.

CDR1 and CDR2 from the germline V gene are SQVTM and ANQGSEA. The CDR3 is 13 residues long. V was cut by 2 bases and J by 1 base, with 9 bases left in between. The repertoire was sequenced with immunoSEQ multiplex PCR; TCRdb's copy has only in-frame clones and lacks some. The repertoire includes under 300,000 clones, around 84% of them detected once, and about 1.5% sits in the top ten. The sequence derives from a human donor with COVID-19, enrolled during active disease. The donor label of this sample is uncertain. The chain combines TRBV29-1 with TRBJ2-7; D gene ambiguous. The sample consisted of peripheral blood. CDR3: CSVETQNSYEQYF. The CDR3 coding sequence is TGCAGCGTTGAAACGCAGAATTCCTACGAGCAGTACTTC.